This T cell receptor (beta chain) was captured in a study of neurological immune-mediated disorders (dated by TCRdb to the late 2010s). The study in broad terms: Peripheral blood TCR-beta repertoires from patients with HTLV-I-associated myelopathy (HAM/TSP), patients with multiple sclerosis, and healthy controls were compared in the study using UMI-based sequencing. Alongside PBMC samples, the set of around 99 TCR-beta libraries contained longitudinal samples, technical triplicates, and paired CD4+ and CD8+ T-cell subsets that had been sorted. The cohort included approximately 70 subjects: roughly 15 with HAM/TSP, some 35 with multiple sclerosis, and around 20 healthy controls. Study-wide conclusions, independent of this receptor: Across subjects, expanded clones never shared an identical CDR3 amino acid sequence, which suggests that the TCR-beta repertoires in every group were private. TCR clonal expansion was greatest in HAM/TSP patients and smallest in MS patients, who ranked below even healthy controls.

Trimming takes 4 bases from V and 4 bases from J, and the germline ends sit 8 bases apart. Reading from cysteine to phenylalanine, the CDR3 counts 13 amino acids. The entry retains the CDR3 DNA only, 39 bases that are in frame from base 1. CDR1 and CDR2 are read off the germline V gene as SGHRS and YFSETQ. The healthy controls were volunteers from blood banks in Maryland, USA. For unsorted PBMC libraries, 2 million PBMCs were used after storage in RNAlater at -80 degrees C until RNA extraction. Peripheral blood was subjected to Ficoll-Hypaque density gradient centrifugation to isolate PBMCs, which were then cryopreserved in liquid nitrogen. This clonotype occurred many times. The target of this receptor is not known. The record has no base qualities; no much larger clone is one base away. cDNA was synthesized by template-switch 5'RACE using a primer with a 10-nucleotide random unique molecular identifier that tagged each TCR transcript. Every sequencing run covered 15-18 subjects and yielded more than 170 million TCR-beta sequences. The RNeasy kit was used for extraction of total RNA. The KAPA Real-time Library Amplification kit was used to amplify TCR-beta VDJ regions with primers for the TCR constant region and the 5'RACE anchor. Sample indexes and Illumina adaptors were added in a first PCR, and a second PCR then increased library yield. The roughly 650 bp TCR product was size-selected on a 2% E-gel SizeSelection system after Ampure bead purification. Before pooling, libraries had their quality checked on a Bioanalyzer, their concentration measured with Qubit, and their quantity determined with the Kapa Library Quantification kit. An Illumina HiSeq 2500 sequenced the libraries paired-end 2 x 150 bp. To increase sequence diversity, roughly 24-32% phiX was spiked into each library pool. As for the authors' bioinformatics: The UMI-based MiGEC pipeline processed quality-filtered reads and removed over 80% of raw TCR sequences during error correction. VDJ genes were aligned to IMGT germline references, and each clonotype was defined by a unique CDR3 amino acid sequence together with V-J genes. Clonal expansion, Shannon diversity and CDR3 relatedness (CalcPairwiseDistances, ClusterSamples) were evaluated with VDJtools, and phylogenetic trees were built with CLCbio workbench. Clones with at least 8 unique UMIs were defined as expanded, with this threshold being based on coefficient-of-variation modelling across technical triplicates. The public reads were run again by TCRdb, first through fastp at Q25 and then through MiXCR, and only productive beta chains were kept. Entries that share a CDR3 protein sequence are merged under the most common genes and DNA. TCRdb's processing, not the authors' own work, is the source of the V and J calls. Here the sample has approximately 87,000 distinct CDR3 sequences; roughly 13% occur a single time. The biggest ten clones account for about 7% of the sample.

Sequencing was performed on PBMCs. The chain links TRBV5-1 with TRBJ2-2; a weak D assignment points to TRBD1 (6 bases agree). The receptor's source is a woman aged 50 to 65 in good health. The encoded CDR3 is CASSQDSTGELFF. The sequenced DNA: TGCGCCAGCAGCCAGGACAGCACCGGGGAGCTGTTTTTT.